This TCR beta chain appears in the sequencing data of a study of Graves' ophthalmopathy and Graves' hyperthyroidism. The overall study: Hyperthyroidism is called stable when no ophthalmopathy develops within 18 months of follow-up. General observations from the study: Most expanded clonotypes from thyroid (those above 0.001 frequency) were also found in blood. It was with roughly 71% sensitivity and around 72% specificity that the model predicted ophthalmopathy progression.

Clinicians diagnosed using symptoms, serum thyroxine, TRAb, thyroid ultrasound and orbital computed tomography. Germline CDR1 ENHRY, CDR2 SYGVKD. The CDR3 length is 14 residues. Note on this clonotype: Its antigen is unidentified. At one of its ends the junction is not consistent with the germline gene, which may arise from a read error.

Amplified material comprised TCR beta CDR3 regions derived from RNA transcripts. Second-round multiplex PCR came after a first-round RT-PCR that employed HTBI primers. MiXCR, run by TCRdb on the multiplex PCR reads, gives a single entry per CDR3 protein. The sample has approximately 1.2 million distinct CDR3 sequences; less than 45% are singletons. The sequenced sample was peripheral blood or thyroid tissue (not recorded which). The chain links TRBV10-3 to TRBJ1-3, with 7 bases fitting TRBD1. This receptor was identified in an adult man with Graves' hyperthyroidism. The CDR3 sequence is CAIWTGVSGNTIQF. The CDR3 DNA reads TGTGCCATTTGGACAGGAGTCTCTGGAAACACCATACAATTT.